Listed here are 24 T cell receptor beta chains from one sample, sequenced in a study of T cells after yellow fever vaccination. One entry per CDR3 protein results from TCRdb running MiXCR on the 5' RACE reads. The table records about 630,000 distinct CDR3 sequences, approximately 13% of them present only once. Sequences were derived from PBMCs, sampled on the day of the yellow fever booster vaccination. The receptors were sampled from a man between 25 and 39 years old who received the YFV17D yellow fever vaccine.

J is TRBJ1-5 and V is TRBV29-1; a possible D gene is TRBD1 (6 bases). The germline V and J ends were trimmed by 7 bases and 4 bases, with 14 bases remaining between them. The germline CDR1 and CDR2 sequences are SQVTM and ANQGSEA. The CDR3 contains 13 residues. The CDR3 is CSAQTQGNQPQHF. The CDR3, as DNA: TGCAGCGCTCAGACACAGGGAAATCAGCCCCAGCATTTT.

There are a few counts of this clonotype. The chain joins TRBV29-1 to TRBJ2-7; the D gene is possibly TRBD2 (6 bases). Trimming left V 5 bases short and J 6 bases short, with 17 bases between. CDR1 is SQVTM, CDR2 ANQGSEA, per germline. The CDR3 consists of 13 residues. The CDR3 sequence: CSVIDGSRREQYF. The CDR3, as DNA: TGCAGCGTTATAGACGGGAGTAGGCGCGAGCAGTACTTC.

V and J are TRBV20-1 and TRBJ2-7, with 7 positions matching TRBD2. V shed 2 bases and J 0 bases; nucleotides not matched to a gene: 7. There are 15 residues in the CDR3. The germline gives CDR1 DFQATT, CDR2 SNEGSKA (reference sequence). The CDR3, as DNA: TGCAGTGCTAGAAAGGCTAGCGGTCTCTCCTACGAGCAGTACTTC. Amino acid sequence: CSARKASGLSYEQYF.

This clonotype was counted only a few times. The rearrangement joins TRBV9 to TRBJ2-7; D gene uncertain. Trimming removed 0 bases at V and 3 bases at J, with 7 bases between. CDR1 and CDR2 from the germline V gene are SGDLS and YYNGEE. This CDR3 is built from 13 residues. The chain's CDR3 is CASSVDPGYEQYF. The DNA for the CDR3 is TGTGCCAGCAGCGTAGATCCGGGCTACGAGCAGTACTTC.

This clonotype was counted between two and nine times. The V gene is TRBV19, the J gene TRBJ1-5; perhaps TRBD1 as D (5 bases). V gave up 2 bases and J gave up 5 bases, with 13 bases separating them. The CDR3 has 15 residues. The germline V gene has CDR1 LNHDA and CDR2 SQIVND (reference sequence). CDR3 amino acids: CASSITGGRHQPQHF. CDR3 nucleotides: TGTGCCAGTAGTATAACGGGGGGACGGCATCAGCCCCAGCATTTT. Drawing the rest from reference TRBV19 and TRBJ1-5, the complete variable domain is DGGITQSPKYLFRKEGQNVTLSCEQNLNHDAMYWYRQDPGQGLRLIYYSQIVNDFQKGDIAEGYSVSREKKESFPLTVTSAQKNPTAFYLCASSITGGRHQPQHFGDGTRLSIL.

The chain carries TRBV7-3 and TRBJ2-3, with D perhaps matching TRBD1 (6 bases). The germline V and J ends were trimmed by 3 bases and 2 bases, with 12 bases remaining between them. Germline CDR1 and CDR2: SGHTA and FQGTGA. CDR3 length: 15 amino acids. The DNA for the CDR3 is TGTGCCAGCAGCTTCAAAAGGGGACACACAGATACGCAGTATTTT. Amino acids: CASSFKRGHTDTQYF.

The chain combines TRBV9 with TRBJ2-2; a weak D match, TRBD1 (5 bases). V was trimmed by 2 bases and J by 0 bases, leaving 8 bases between them. Germline V CDR1 and CDR2: SGDLS, YYNGEE. The CDR3 has 15 amino acids. In DNA, the CDR3 is TGTGCCAGCAGCGTTGACAGCGCGAACACCGGGGAGCTGTTTTTT. Amino acid sequence: CASSVDSANTGELFF.

The chain employs TRBV20-1 and TRBJ2-1; TRBD2 aligns across 7 bases. V was clipped by 6 bases and J by 1 base; unmatched bases: 3. Germline V gene sequence: CDR1 DFQATT, CDR2 SNEGSKA (reference sequence). The CDR3 contains 13 residues. CDR3 sequence reads: CSAASGSYNEQFF. The CDR3 region has the DNA TGCAGTGCCGCTAGCGGATCCTACAATGAGCAGTTCTTC.

This clonotype was seen only a few times. This chain connects TRBV27 to TRBJ2-1, with D maybe TRBD1 (5 bases). Trimming removed 8 bases from V and 6 bases from J, with 14 bases in between. Per the germline V gene, CDR1 is MNHEY and CDR2 is SMNVEV (reference sequence). CDR3 size: 13 residues. The CDR3 spells CASADQGANEQFF. The CDR3 DNA sequence: TGTGCCAGCGCCGACCAAGGGGCCAATGAGCAGTTCTTC.

In this sample, this clonotype turned up a few times. The J gene is TRBJ1-5, the V gene TRBV27; D is undetermined. This CDR3 is built from 13 residues. V shed 8 bases and J shed 4 bases, with 12 bases lying between them. CDR1 and CDR2 (germline): MNHEY, SMNVEV (reference sequence). CDR3 nucleotide sequence: TGTGCCAGCTCGGAACAGACAAATCAGCCCCAGCATTTT. Residues: CASSEQTNQPQHF.

The chain combines TRBV20-1 with TRBJ2-7, with no clear D. The CDR3 has 11 residues. Trimming cost V 1 base and J 7 bases, with 8 bases left between them. Germline assignment: CDR1 DFQATT and CDR2 SNEGSKA (reference sequence). CDR3 DNA: TGCAGTGCTAGAGTGGCCGAAGAGCAGTACTTC. Its protein is CSARVAEEQYF.

This clonotype was observed a handful of times. The genes are TRBV29-1 and TRBJ2-1, with D possibly called TRBD1 or TRBD2 (5 bases each). Germline V gene data show CDR1 as SQVTM and CDR2 as ANQGSEA. Trimming pared 7 bases from V and 8 bases from J, leaving 15 bases between. This CDR3 comprises 12 residues. The CDR3 region has the DNA TGCAGCGCCCCTCGGGGCGGACATGAGCAGTTCTTC. It specifies CSAPRGGHEQFF.

This clonotype was counted between two and nine times. The CDR3 loop reads CASSTGPRTDTQYF. CDR3 bases: TGTGCCAGCAGTACGGGACCCCGCACAGATACGCAGTATTTT. The chain is built from TRBV7-2 and TRBJ2-3, with D perhaps given as TRBD1 or TRBD2 (5 bases each). The germline gives CDR1 SGHTA, CDR2 FQGNSA. Trimming stripped 6 bases from V and 1 base from J, with 11 bases between. The CDR3 loop spans 14 amino acids.

This clonotype has more than one count but fewer than ten. V usage is TRBV28 and J usage is TRBJ2-3; D not certain. CDR1 MDHEN and CDR2 SYDVKM come from the germline V gene. With 4 bases removed from V and 2 bases from J, the gap between germline ends came to 13 bases. The CDR3 has 15 residues. As DNA, the CDR3 is TGTGCCAGCAGTTACCCCCCGGAGCTCACAGATACGCAGTATTTT. Translating gives CASSYPPELTDTQYF.

At least ten counts were recorded for this clonotype. The chain employs TRBV6-1 and TRBJ2-7; 10 bases line up with TRBD2. Unmatched junction bases numbered 4, after V lost 6 bases and J lost 2 bases. The CDR3 covers 14 residues. Germline lookup yields CDR1 MNHNS and CDR2 SASEGT. The CDR3 is CASSPSGRTYEQYF. CDR3 bases: TGTGCCAGCAGCCCTAGCGGGAGAACCTACGAGCAGTACTTC.

This chain uses TRBV30 with TRBJ2-7, with 9 bases matching TRBD1. With V trimmed by 3 bases and J by 0 bases, 3 bases remained unmatched. Germline values: CDR1 GTSNPN, CDR2 SVGIG (reference sequence). The CDR3 length is 14 residues. The CDR3 region is CAWRGTGISYEQYF. CDR3 bases: TGTGCCTGGAGAGGGACAGGGATCTCCTACGAGCAGTACTTC.

In this sample, this clonotype turned up a few times. This chain links TRBV7-2 with TRBJ2-7, with D unresolved. The CDR3 is 15 residues long. Germline CDR1 is SGHTA and CDR2 is FQGNSA. Deletions cut 1 base from V and 6 bases from J, with 16 bases between. CDR3 coding DNA: TGTGCCAGCAGCTTAGACTCCGGTGGTCTTGTCGAGCAGTACTTC. Its translation is CASSLDSGGLVEQYF.

The chain uses TRBV3-1 and TRBJ1-6; D not resolved. CDR1 LGHDT and CDR2 YNNKEL come from the germline V gene (reference sequence). Trimming stripped 0 bases from V and 10 bases from J, with 13 bases between. This CDR3 region has 15 residues. The CDR3 DNA reads as TGTGCCAGCAGCCAAGACGGGCAACGCAAGTCACCCCTCCACTTT. This sequence encodes CASSQDGQRKSPLHF.

This clonotype has only a few counts. The rearrangement uses TRBV5-1 and TRBJ2-3; D might be TRBD2 (6 bases). The germline V gene has CDR1 SGHRS and CDR2 YFSETQ. V lost 0 bases, J lost 6 bases, and 14 bases lay in between. The CDR3 is 15 residues long. For the CDR3, the DNA is TGCGCCAGCAGCTTGGTGGGACCGGGAGTTGATACGCAGTATTTT. Translating it yields CASSLVGPGVDTQYF.

The chain employs TRBV14 and TRBJ2-5; D unclear. The CDR3 runs 15 residues. Germline lookup yields CDR1 SGHDN and CDR2 FVKESK. The germline V and J ends were trimmed by 2 bases and 2 bases, with 12 bases remaining between them. CDR3 coding DNA: TGTGCCAGCAGCCAAATTCTAGGACGGCAAGAGACCCAGTACTTC. The encoded protein is CASSQILGRQETQYF.

The rearrangement joins TRBV2 to TRBJ2-2, with 10 bases aligning to TRBD2. The CDR3 spans 17 residues. The V and J ends lost 6 bases and 1 base, in that order; junction bases with no gene match: 8. Germline lookup yields CDR1 SNHLY and CDR2 FYNNEI. Here the CDR3 reads CASREQRLAGNTGELFF. CDR3 nucleotides: TGTGCCAGCAGAGAACAGAGACTAGCGGGGAACACCGGGGAGCTGTTTTTT.

This clonotype was seen more than once but under ten times. CDR3 nucleotide sequence: TGTGCCAGCAGGCCACTAGCGGGAGGACAAGAGACCCAGTACTTC. Its protein is CASRPLAGGQETQYF. This chain connects TRBV6-2 or TRBV6-3 to TRBJ2-5, with 12 bases matching TRBD2. V shed 6 bases and J 2 bases; nucleotides not matched to a gene: 4. The CDR3 runs to 15 residues. Germline V gene lookup returns CDR1 MNHEY and CDR2 SVGEGT.

The CDR3 loop reads CAIRGILAGTSYNEQFF. CDR3 bases: TGTGCCATCAGGGGGATACTAGCGGGAACCAGCTACAATGAGCAGTTCTTC. V is TRBV10-3 and J is TRBJ2-1; 10 positions match TRBD2. The CDR3 is 17 residues long. From germline, CDR1 is ENHRY and CDR2 SYGVKD. V lost 6 bases to trimming and J lost 3 bases; unmatched junction nucleotides: 11.

V and J are TRBV20-1 and TRBJ2-1; a possible D gene is TRBD2 (6 bases). Per germline, CDR1 DFQATT and CDR2 SNEGSKA (reference sequence). This CDR3 region has 16 residues. V was cut by 7 bases and J by 5 bases, with 24 bases left in between. The CDR3 DNA sequence: TGCAGTGGTGGCTCGGGACTCCCATTGGGGCACAATGAGCAGTTCTTC. Translation gives CSGGSGLPLGHNEQFF.